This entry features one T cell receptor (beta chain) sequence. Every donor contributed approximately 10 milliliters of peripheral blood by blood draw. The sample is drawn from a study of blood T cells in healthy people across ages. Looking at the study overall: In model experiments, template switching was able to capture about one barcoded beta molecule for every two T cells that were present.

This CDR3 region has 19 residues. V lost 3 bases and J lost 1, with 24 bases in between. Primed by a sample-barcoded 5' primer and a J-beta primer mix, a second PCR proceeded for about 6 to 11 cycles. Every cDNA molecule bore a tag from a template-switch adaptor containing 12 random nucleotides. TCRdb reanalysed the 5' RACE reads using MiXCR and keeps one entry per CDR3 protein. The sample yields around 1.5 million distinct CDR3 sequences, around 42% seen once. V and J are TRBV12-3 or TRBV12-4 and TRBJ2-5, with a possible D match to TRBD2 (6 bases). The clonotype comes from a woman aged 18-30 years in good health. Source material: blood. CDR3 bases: TGTGCCAGCAGTTTTTTCTTCACTGGCGGGGTCACTAGCCAAGAGACCCAGTACTTC. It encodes CASSFFFTGGVTSQETQYF.